This T cell receptor beta chain was documented in a study of beta chain features in type 1 diabetes. Study-wide points: People with Type 1 diabetes carried modestly yet significantly shorter TCRB CDR3s in all four CD4+ subsets.

This clone was found a few times. Its specificity is unknown. The germline CDR1 and CDR2 sequences are ENHRY and SYGVKD. This CDR3 is built from 15 residues. The V and J ends lost 4 bases and 4 bases, in that order; junction bases with no gene match: 5. Sequencing targeted expressed TCRB transcripts, as all isolated RNA had been reverse transcribed. Profiled with immunoSEQ multiplex PCR; TCRdb holds only in-frame clones, not every one. The table has a few hundred thousand clones, roughly 21% seen once; the top ten hold 0.025% to 0.035%. V and J are TRBV10-3 and TRBJ2-3, with 10 bases that match TRBD2. Sequencing was done on a sample of naive CD4+ T cells from blood. This TCR was sampled from a middle-aged woman with type 1 diabetes. The CDR3 region is CAISGALAGADTQYF. For the CDR3, the DNA is TGTGCCATCAGTGGGGCCCTAGCGGGGGCAGATACGCAGTATTTT.